The next 24 T cell receptor beta chains were all read from a single sample in a study of blood T cell repertoires in COVID-19. Sequenced by immunoSEQ multiplex PCR; TCRdb stores in-frame clones only, minus some. The sample shows fewer than 250,000 clones, 75% to 85% of them seen only once. Material for sequencing was peripheral blood. These receptors were taken from a human donor in a cohort sampled during active COVID-19.

The gene calls are TRBV28 and TRBJ2-7, with D possibly TRBD1 on 5 matching bases. The germline V gene has CDR1 MDHEN and CDR2 SYDVKM. V lost 7 bases and J lost 6, with 13 bases in between. The CDR3 runs to 12 residues. In DNA, the CDR3 is TGTGCCAGCAACCAAGCAGGGTTCGAGCAGTACTTC. Translation gives CASNQAGFEQYF.

The rearrangement joins TRBV24-1 to TRBJ2-6; TRBD1 matches 10 bases. Unmatched junction bases numbered 11, after V lost 4 bases and J lost 3 bases. CDR1 is KGHDR and CDR2 is SFDVKD in the germline V gene. This CDR3 has 19 amino acids. CDR3 in DNA: TGTGCCACCAGTGACCCCCCGACAGGGGGCTCGGATGGGGCCAACGTCCTGACTTTC. It codes for CATSDPPTGGSDGANVLTF.

This chain uses TRBV9 with TRBJ2-7; TRBD1 matches 8 bases. The germline CDR1 and CDR2 sequences are SGDLS and YYNGEE. With V trimmed by 4 bases and J by 6 bases, 12 bases remained unmatched. The CDR3 totals 15 residues. The CDR3 spells CASSPTTGESSEQYF. Here the CDR3 DNA reads TGTGCCAGCAGCCCTACGACAGGGGAATCTTCCGAGCAGTACTTC.

This chain uses TRBV2 with TRBJ2-1; 9 bases are a match to TRBD1. J gave up 7 bases and V 3 bases, and 7 bases lay outside the gene matches. The length of the CDR3 is 15 residues. CDR1 is SNHLY and CDR2 is FYNNEI in the germline V gene. The CDR3 nucleotides are TGTGCCAGCAGTGATGTTGGACAGGGGAGAAATGAGCAGTTCTTC. It codes for CASSDVGQGRNEQFF.

The chain uses TRBV11-3 and TRBJ1-2; D might be TRBD1 (5 bases). The V end lost 5 bases, the J end lost 6 bases, and 13 bases lay between the germline ends. Germline values: CDR1 SGHNT, CDR2 YENEEA. The CDR3 runs to 13 residues. The CDR3 nucleotides read TGTGCCAGCAGCCCACCGGACACAGATGGCTACACCTTC. The encoded protein is CASSPPDTDGYTF. The full variable domain, in which reference TRBV11-3 and TRBJ1-2 provide the parts outside the CDR3, is EAGVVQSPRYKIIEKKQPVAFWCNPISGHNTLYWYLQNLGQGPELLIRYENEEAVDDSQLPKDRFSAERLKGVDSTLKIQPAELGDSAVYLCASSPPDTDGYTFGSGTRLTVV.

The genes are TRBV3-1 (or the pseudogene TRBV3-2) and TRBJ2-2; TRBD2 aligns across 13 bases. Trimming took 1 base from V and 1 from J; bases not matched to a gene: 3. Germline CDR1 LGHDT, CDR2 YNNKEL (reference sequence). CDR3 length equals 18 residues. The CDR3 nucleotides read TGTGCCAGCAGCCAAGTACTAGCGGGGGGGCGGAACACCGGGGAGCTGTTTTTT. Protein: CASSQVLAGGRNTGELFF.

The chain links TRBV10-3 to TRBJ1-2, with D perhaps matching TRBD1 (5 bases). The CDR3 runs 14 residues. Trimming stripped 0 bases from V and 3 bases from J, with 8 bases between. Germline lookup yields CDR1 ENHRY and CDR2 SYGVKD. DNA of the CDR3: TGTGCCATCAGTGAGTCGGGGCAGTACTATGGCTACACCTTC. Translated: CAISESGQYYGYTF.

In nucleotides, the CDR3 is TGTGCCAGCAGCCAAGCGAGGACAGGGGATTTCTACAATGAGCAGTTCTTC. Residues: CASSQARTGDFYNEQFF. The chain uses TRBV4-2 and TRBJ2-1; 9 bases line up with TRBD1. The germline V gene encodes CDR1 LGHNA and CDR2 YNFKEQ. The CDR3 spans 17 residues. Trimming took 1 base from V and 3 from J; bases not matched to a gene: 7.

The chain has TRBV19 and TRBJ2-7; 8 nucleotides match TRBD1. Germline V gives CDR1 LNHDA, CDR2 SQIVND (reference sequence). This CDR3 region has 18 residues. Unmatched junction bases numbered 12, after V lost 2 bases and J lost 0 bases. CDR3 protein: CASSIKRLDRASSYEQYF. CDR3 DNA: TGTGCCAGTAGTATAAAGAGGTTGGACAGGGCAAGCTCCTACGAGCAGTACTTC.

The chain carries TRBV27 and TRBJ2-6; tentatively, D is TRBD2 (5 bases). V was pared by 8 bases and J by 4 bases, with 24 bases between. In germline, CDR1 is MNHEY, CDR2 SMNVEV (reference sequence). The CDR3 loop spans 18 amino acids. The CDR3 nucleotides are TGTGCCAGCGCTCCTTACGGCGGGTTTTTAATAGGGGCCAACGTCCTGACTTTC. Encoded protein: CASAPYGGFLIGANVLTF.

The chain uses TRBV6-5 and TRBJ1-5, with TRBD1 matching over 7 bases. CDR1 and CDR2 (germline): MNHEY, SVGAGI. The J segment lost 1 base and the V segment lost 9 bases, leaving 6 bases of the junction unmatched. The CDR3 is made up of 14 amino acids. The chain's CDR3 is CASSGGRSNQPQHF. The CDR3 DNA reads as TGTGCCAGTTCAGGGGGTAGGAGCAATCAGCCCCAGCATTTT.

This clone was recorded only once. This sequence joins TRBV5-1 and TRBJ2-3; perhaps TRBD2 as D (7 bases). Trimming took 0 bases from V and 3 from J, leaving 14 bases between them. The length of the CDR3 is 16 residues. Germline V CDR1 and CDR2: SGHRS, YFSETQ. CDR3 in DNA: TGCGCCAGCAGCTTGGATGGGGGGGCTAGGACAGATACGCAGTATTTT. This codes for CASSLDGGARTDTQYF.

The chain has TRBV5-1 and TRBJ1-1; D gene ambiguous. CDR1 is SGHRS, CDR2 YFSETQ, per germline. Trimming took off 4 bases at V and 1 base at J, with 8 bases between the two ends. The CDR3 has 13 amino acids. CDR3 sequence reads: CASSRTGNTEAFF. CDR3 DNA: TGCGCCAGCAGCCGCACCGGGAACACTGAAGCTTTCTTT.

This chain joins TRBV5-1 and TRBJ2-5; D not resolved. The germline CDR1 and CDR2 sequences are SGHRS and YFSETQ. The ends were cut back, 4 bases at V and 3 bases at J, with 10 bases in the middle. There are 13 residues in the CDR3. CDR3 in amino acids: CASSPTPKETQYF. Written as DNA, the CDR3 is TGCGCCAGCAGCCCGACACCCAAAGAGACCCAGTACTTC. Supplemented by reference TRBV5-1 and TRBJ2-5, the full variable domain reads KAGVTQTPRYLIKTRGQQVTLSCSPISGHRSVSWYQQTPGQGLQFLFEYFSETQRNKGNFPGRFSGRQFSNSRSEMNVSTLELGDSALYLCASSPTPKETQYFGPGTRLLVL.

There are a few counts of this clone. The rearrangement joins TRBV30 to TRBJ1-4, with D perhaps matching TRBD1 (5 bases). This CDR3 has 13 residues. The ends were cut back, 7 bases at V and 5 bases at J, with 14 bases in the middle. The germline gives CDR1 GTSNPN, CDR2 SVGIG (reference sequence). As DNA, the CDR3 is TGTGCCTACTCACGCCAGGGAAATGAAAAACTGTTTTTT. As protein: CAYSRQGNEKLFF. The full variable domain, completed using reference TRBV30 and TRBJ1-4, is SQTIHQWPATLVQPVGSPLSLECTVEGTSNPNLYWYRQAAGRGLQLLFYSVGIGQISSEVPQNLSASRPQDRQFILSSKKLLLSDSGFYLCAYSRQGNEKLFFGSGTQLSVL.

In DNA form, the CDR3 reads TGTGCCAGCTCAATAGCGGGGTCCTACGAGCAGTACTTC. Translation: CASSIAGSYEQYF. The chain couples TRBV18 to TRBJ2-7, with 8 bases lining up with TRBD2. CDR1 KGHSH and CDR2 LQKENI come from the germline V gene. J gave up 1 base and V 5 bases, and 1 base lay outside the gene matches. The CDR3 is made up of 13 amino acids.

The V gene is TRBV11-2, the J gene TRBJ2-7, with a weak D call TRBD2 (6 bases). CDR3 length equals 12 residues. The germline V gene encodes CDR1 SGHAT and CDR2 FQNNGV. V shed 5 bases and J shed 2 bases, with 7 bases lying between them. The CDR3 DNA is TGTGCCAGCAGCCCTAGCGCCTACGAGCAGTACTTC. Amino acid sequence: CASSPSAYEQYF.

This rearrangement joins TRBV7-9 to TRBJ2-7; 8 nucleotides match TRBD1. Germline CDR1 is SEHNR and CDR2 is FQNEAQ (reference sequence). The CDR3 is made up of 15 amino acids. V shed 1 base and J 3 bases; nucleotides not matched to a gene: 5. CDR3 region: CASSLGQGRIYEQYF. In nucleotides, the CDR3 is TGTGCCAGCAGCTTAGGACAGGGGAGGATCTACGAGCAGTACTTC.

The chain carries TRBV5-4 and TRBJ2-1; 12 positions match TRBD2. V lost 6 bases, J lost 0 bases, and 4 bases stayed unmatched. CDR1 is SGHNT, CDR2 YYREEE, per germline (reference sequence). The CDR3 totals 16 residues. CDR3 in DNA: TGTGCCAGCACCTCGACTAGCGGGAGCTCCTACAATGAGCAGTTCTTC. It codes for CASTSTSGSSYNEQFF.

This sequence joins TRBV28 and TRBJ1-4, with 12 nucleotides matching TRBD1. V was pared by 6 bases and J by 8 bases, with 16 bases of the junction left unmatched. Per the germline V gene, CDR1 is MDHEN and CDR2 is SYDVKM. The CDR3 extends over 18 amino acids. For the CDR3, the DNA is TGTGCCAGCAGCTCGGGGATTCGGGACAGGGGGCGCAGGGAAAAACTGTTTTTT. It yields the protein CASSSGIRDRGRREKLFF.

The chain carries TRBV3-1 (or the pseudogene TRBV3-2) and TRBJ2-3, with D maybe TRBD1 (5 bases). Trimming took off 5 bases at V and 3 bases at J, with 21 bases between the two ends. The germline V gene has CDR1 LGHDT and CDR2 YNNKEL (reference sequence). The length of the CDR3 is 17 residues. The chain's CDR3 is CASSYSLRQGYTDTQYF. The CDR3 DNA reads TGTGCCAGCAGCTATTCATTGCGGCAGGGATATACAGATACGCAGTATTTT.

The V and J genes are TRBV19 and TRBJ2-7; 15 bases map to TRBD2. The trim removed 3 bases at V and 2 bases at J, leaving 23 bases unmatched. The germline V gene has CDR1 LNHDA and CDR2 SQIVND (reference sequence). This CDR3 spans 23 amino acids. CDR3 nucleotide sequence: TGTGCCAGTAGTATTCAAGCAGGAGCCGGGACTAGCGGGAGGCGTCCTTCTCCCTACGAGCAGTACTTC. This translates into CASSIQAGAGTSGRRPSPYEQYF.

The chain couples TRBV2 to TRBJ2-7; D not certain. The germline V and J ends were trimmed by 4 bases and 3 bases, with 13 bases remaining between them. Germline V gene lookup returns CDR1 SNHLY and CDR2 FYNNEI. This CDR3 is 14 amino acids long. DNA for the CDR3: TGTGCCAGCAGTGCCCCCATTTCAAACTACGAGCAGTACTTC. This gives the protein CASSAPISNYEQYF.

CDR3 sequence reads: CASSPGLAGLGYNEQFF. As DNA, the CDR3 is TGTGCCAGTTCCCCGGGACTAGCGGGCCTGGGTTACAATGAGCAGTTCTTC. The chain uses TRBV27 and TRBJ2-1; TRBD2 matches 12 bases. Germline loops: CDR1 MNHEY, CDR2 SMNVEV (reference sequence). The V and J ends lost 9 bases and 4 bases, in that order; junction bases with no gene match: 13. The length of the CDR3 is 17 residues.